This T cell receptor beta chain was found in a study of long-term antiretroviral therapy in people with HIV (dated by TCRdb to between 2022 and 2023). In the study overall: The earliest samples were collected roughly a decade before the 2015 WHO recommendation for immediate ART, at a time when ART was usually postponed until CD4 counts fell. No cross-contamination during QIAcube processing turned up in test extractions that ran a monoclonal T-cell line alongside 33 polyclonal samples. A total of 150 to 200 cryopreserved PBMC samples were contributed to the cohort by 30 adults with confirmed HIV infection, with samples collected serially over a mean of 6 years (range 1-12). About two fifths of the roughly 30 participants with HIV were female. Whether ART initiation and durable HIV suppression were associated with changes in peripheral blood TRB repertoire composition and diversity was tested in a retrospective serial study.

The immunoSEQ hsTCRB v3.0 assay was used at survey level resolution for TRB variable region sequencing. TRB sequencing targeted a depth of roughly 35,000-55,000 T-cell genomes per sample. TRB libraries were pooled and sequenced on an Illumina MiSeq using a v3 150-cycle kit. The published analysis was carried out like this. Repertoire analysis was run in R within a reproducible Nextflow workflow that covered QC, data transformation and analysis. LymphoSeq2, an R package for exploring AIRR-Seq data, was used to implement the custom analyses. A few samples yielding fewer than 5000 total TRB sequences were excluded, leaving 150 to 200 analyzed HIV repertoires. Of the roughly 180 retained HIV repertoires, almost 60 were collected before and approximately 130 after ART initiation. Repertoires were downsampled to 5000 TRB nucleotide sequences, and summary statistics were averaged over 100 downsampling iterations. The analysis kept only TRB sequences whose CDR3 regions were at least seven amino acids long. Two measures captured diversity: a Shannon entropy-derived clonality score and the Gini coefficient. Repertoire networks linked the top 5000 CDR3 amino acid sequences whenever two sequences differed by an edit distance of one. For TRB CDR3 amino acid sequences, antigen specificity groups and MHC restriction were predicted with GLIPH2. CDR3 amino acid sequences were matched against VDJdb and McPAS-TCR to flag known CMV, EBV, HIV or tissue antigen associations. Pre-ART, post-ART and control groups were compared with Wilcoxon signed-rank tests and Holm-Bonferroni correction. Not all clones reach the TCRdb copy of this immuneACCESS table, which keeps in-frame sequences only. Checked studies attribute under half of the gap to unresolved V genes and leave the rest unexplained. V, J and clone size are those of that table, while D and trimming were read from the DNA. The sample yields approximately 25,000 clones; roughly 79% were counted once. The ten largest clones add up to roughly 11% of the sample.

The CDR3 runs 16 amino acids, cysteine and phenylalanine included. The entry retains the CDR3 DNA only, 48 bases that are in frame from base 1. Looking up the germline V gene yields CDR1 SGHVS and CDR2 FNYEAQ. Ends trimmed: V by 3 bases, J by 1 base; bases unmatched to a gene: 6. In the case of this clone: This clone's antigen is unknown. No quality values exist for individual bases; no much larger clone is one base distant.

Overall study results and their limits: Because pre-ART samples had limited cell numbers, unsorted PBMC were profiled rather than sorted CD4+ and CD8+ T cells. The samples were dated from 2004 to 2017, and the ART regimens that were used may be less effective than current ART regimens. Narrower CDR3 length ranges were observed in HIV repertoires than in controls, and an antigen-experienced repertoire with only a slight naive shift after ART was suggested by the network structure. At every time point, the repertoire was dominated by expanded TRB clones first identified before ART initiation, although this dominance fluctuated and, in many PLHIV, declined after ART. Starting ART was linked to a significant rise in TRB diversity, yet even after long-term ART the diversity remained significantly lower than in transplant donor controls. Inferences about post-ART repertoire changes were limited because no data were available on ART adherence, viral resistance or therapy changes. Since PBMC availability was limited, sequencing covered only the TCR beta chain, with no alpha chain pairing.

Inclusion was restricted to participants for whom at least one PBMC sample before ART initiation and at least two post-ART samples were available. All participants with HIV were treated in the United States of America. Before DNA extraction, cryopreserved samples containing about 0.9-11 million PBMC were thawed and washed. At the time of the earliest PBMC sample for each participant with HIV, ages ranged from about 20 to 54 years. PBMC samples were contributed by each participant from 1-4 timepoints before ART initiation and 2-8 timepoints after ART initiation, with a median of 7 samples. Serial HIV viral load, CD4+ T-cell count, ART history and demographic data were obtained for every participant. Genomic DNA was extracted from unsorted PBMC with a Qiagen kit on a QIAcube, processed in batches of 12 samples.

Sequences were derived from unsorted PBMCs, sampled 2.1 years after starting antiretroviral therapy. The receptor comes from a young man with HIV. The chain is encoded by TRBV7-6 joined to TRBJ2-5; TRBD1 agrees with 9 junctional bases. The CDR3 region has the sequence CASSLTGQGSQETQYF. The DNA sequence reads TGTGCCAGCAGCTTGACGGGACAGGGCTCCCAAGAGACCCAGTACTTC.